This T cell receptor beta chain was recorded in a study of beta chain features in type 1 diabetes listed by TCRdb under 2018. At the level of the whole study: Mean age, gender distribution, total cell number and subset yield did not differ between patients and healthy donors. A total of 107,917,701 sorted cells were examined across all samples, and RNA yield correlated strongly with the number of cells per subset. In the study, TCRB repertoires of sorted circulating CD4+ T cell subsets from recently diagnosed type 1 diabetes patients were compared with those of matched healthy donors. Whereas all 30 or so donors provided naive and central memory subsets, regulatory and stem cell-like memory subsets were isolated from just 8 patients and about 8 healthy donors.

Each donor gave one peripheral blood draw, averaging roughly 120 mL, which was collected into heparinised tubes. Naive, central memory, regulatory and stem cell-like memory CD4+ T cells were sorted on a BD FACSAria II using a panel including CD45RO, CCR7, CD25, CD127, CD95 and CD27. Purity was above 95% for every sorted population. PBMCs were isolated right away by Lymphoprep density gradient centrifugation and were stained directly, without culture. To minimize batch effects, samples were stained and sorted in pairs, one healthy donor with one patient per experiment. V was cut back by 4 bases and J by 10 bases, leaving a gap of 13 bases between them. The CDR3 numbers 12 residues from cysteine through phenylalanine. Of the read, only the CDR3 DNA is kept; its 36 bases are in frame from base 1. CDR1 and CDR2, looked up from the germline V gene, are MDHEN and SYDVKM. On this clone itself: Its antigen has not been determined. One base away there is no much larger clone; base qualities are not given.

The High Capacity cDNA Reverse Transcription Kit was used to reverse transcribe all of the isolated RNA, meaning that expressed TCRB transcripts were what got sequenced. Deep immunoSEQ sequencing was performed on naive, central memory and regulatory T cell samples, with an average of about 3.6 million total reads per sample. Sorted cells were lysed in RLT buffer, and RNA was extracted using DNase-treated RNeasy Micro or Mini kits according to cell number. To prevent cross-contamination, each cell subset was processed individually, whereas patient and healthy donor samples were processed jointly. The immunoSEQ multiplex PCR was used to amplify TCRB sequences from cDNA, yielding 87-bp fragments that span the CDR3 region. Sequencing of the amplicons was done on the Illumina HiSeq platform. As for the authors' bioinformatics: PCR bias was corrected computationally using synthetic template baselines, and reads within Hamming distance 2 were collapsed, with unmergeable singletons discarded. Reads were aligned against IMGT so that V, D and J genes, CDR3 length and insertions or deletions at six rearrangement sites could be assigned. Within each subset, clonotype counts were normalized to sorted cell number, after which true diversity and Gini coefficients were computed with the tcR R package. The overlap coefficient, calculated on TCRB nucleotide sequences, was used to measure repertoire sharing. Drawn from immuneACCESS, this table holds only the in-frame rearrangements with V and J called that TCRdb kept. Clones are partly lost; checked studies trace under half to an unresolved V gene and leave the rest unexplained. V, J and clone size derive from that table, while D and trimming were established from the DNA sequence. The sample has about 170,000 clones on record, approximately 8.1% of them singletons. The ten largest account for roughly 0.5% of the sample.

Results the study describes overall, beyond this receptor: Naive, central memory and regulatory TCRB repertoires appeared to be more similar among patients than among healthy donors. HLA sub-analyses involved small numbers of individuals, so any influence of HLA type on TCRB rearrangement remained unresolved. PCR may preferentially amplify shorter templates, but because patient and control samples were amplified and corrected together, any resulting skew would affect both groups equally. A moderate but significant shortening of TCRB CDR3 length was observed in type 1 diabetes patients in all four CD4+ subsets. Because cDNA was sequenced instead of genomic DNA, highly expressing activated cells could be over-represented, though the groups showed no difference in activation or CD3 levels. Fewer insertions and more nucleotide deletions at VDJ recombination sites were observed in patients with type 1 diabetes, implying thymic rearrangement abnormalities.

The V and J genes are TRBV28 and TRBJ2-5; possibly the D gene is TRBD1, per 5 matching bases. The sequence was obtained from a young man with type 1 diabetes. Sequenced material: central memory CD4+ T cells from blood. The nucleotide sequence is given as TGTGCCAGCAGTTGGCTAACAGGTGACCAGTACTTC. This codes for CASSWLTGDQYF.